Below are 6 T cell receptor beta chains sequenced from a single sample in a study of STAT5B mutations in CD4+ large granular lymphocyte leukemia. Produced via immunoSEQ multiplex PCR; TCRdb's table is partial and in-frame only. The sample lists about 48,000 clones, about three quarters seen once, with 1.5% in the top ten. Sample: CD4+ T cells from blood buffy coats. Every receptor here comes from a human donor in good health.

The rearrangement links TRBV6-1 to TRBJ2-5, with 10 bases fitting TRBD2. V dropped 1 base and J dropped 4; count of bases not matched to a gene: 6. From germline, CDR1 is MNHNS and CDR2 SASEGT. CDR3 length: 16 amino acids. Here the CDR3 reads CASSEGLAGGGETQYF. CDR3 bases: TGTGCCAGCAGTGAAGGATTAGCGGGGGGAGGAGAGACCCAGTACTTC.

This clone occurred a few times. The chain links TRBV7-8 to TRBJ1-1; D uncertain. This CDR3 is built from 14 residues. CDR1 and CDR2 from the germline V gene are SGHVS and FQNEAQ. V was cut by 0 bases and J by 2 bases, with 7 bases left in between. CDR3: CASSLAIRNTEAFF. The CDR3 region has the DNA TGTGCCAGCAGCTTAGCGATCAGAAACACTGAAGCTTTCTTT. Supplemented by reference TRBV7-8 and TRBJ1-1, the full variable domain reads GAGVSQSPRYKVAKRGQDVALRCDPISGHVSLFWYQQALGQGPEFLTYFQNEAQLDKSGLPSDRFFAERPEGSVSTLKIQRTQQEDSAVYLCASSLAIRNTEAFFGQGTRLTVV.

The rearrangement uses TRBV18 and TRBJ2-5, with D perhaps matching TRBD1 or TRBD2 (5 bases each). Per the germline V gene, CDR1 is KGHSH and CDR2 is LQKENI. The V end lost 0 bases, the J end lost 1 base, and 6 bases lay between the germline ends. The CDR3 runs to 14 residues. This chain's CDR3 is CASSPPGTQETQYF. In DNA, the CDR3 is TGTGCCAGCTCACCACCCGGGACCCAAGAGACCCAGTACTTC.

This clone has only a few counts. This chain uses TRBV28 with TRBJ1-1; no clear D gene. The germline CDR1 and CDR2 sequences are MDHEN and SYDVKM. The germline V and J ends were trimmed by 4 bases and 7 bases, with 7 bases remaining between them. The CDR3 consists of 11 residues. Here the CDR3 DNA reads TGTGCCAGCAGTTCCGGGAATGAAGCTTTCTTT. It encodes CASSSGNEAFF.

The V and J genes are TRBV28 and TRBJ2-3; D gene uncertain. Per the germline V gene, CDR1 is MDHEN and CDR2 is SYDVKM. Between the trimmed V and J ends, which lost 5 bases and 4 bases, there was a span of 10 bases. The CDR3 runs 13 residues. The CDR3 DNA reads as TGTGCCAGCAGTCCCATCTACGCAGATACGCAGTATTTT. Residues: CASSPIYADTQYF.

This chain connects TRBV30 to TRBJ2-3, with 9 nucleotides matching TRBD2. V gave up 4 bases and J gave up 3 bases; unmatched junction bases: 8. This CDR3 has 15 residues. Per germline, CDR1 GTSNPN and CDR2 SVGIG (reference sequence). The CDR3 sequence: CAWKRAGGPTDTQYF. The CDR3, as DNA: TGTGCCTGGAAAAGAGCGGGGGGCCCGACAGATACGCAGTATTTT.